The rows below give T cell receptor beta chains drawn from one sample of a study of T-cell memory formation after mild COVID-19. TCRdb re-called the 5' RACE reads through MiXCR, storing one row per CDR3 protein. The sample consists of over 350,000 distinct CDR3 sequences, roughly a quarter of them appearing once. Sequencing was done on a sample of PBMCs or a T cell subset sorted from them (not recorded which). These receptors originate from an adult woman who had mild COVID-19 (a few samples of this study predate the infection). Cell type and time point are not known. Each CDR3 is given with its conserved first and last residue. D genes are given only for firm matches. Clone size is not always given. Where it is, it says once, few, many or a class for expanded clones.

j_call	d_call	v_call	cdr3_length	clone_size	cdr3_nt	cdr3_aa
TRBJ1-1	.	TRBV27	13	few	TGTGCCAGCAGTTTATTCGGAGAGGCCGAGGCTTTCTTT	CASSLFGEAEAFF
TRBJ2-1	TRBD2	TRBV24-1	14	few	TGTGCCACAACCGGCAGCGGGGGTCACAATGAGCAGTTCTTC	CATTGSGGHNEQFF
TRBJ1-5	TRBD1	TRBV9	15	.	TGTGCCAGCAGCATTTCAGGGGGCCGCAATCAGCCCCAGCATTTT	CASSISGGRNQPQHF
TRBJ1-2	TRBD1	TRBV7-3	15	few	TGTGCCAGCAGCTCTGGCCCGACAGGGACATATGGCTACACCTTC	CASSSGPTGTYGYTF
TRBJ1-4	TRBD1	TRBV6-2/TRBV6-3	19	.	TGTGCCAGCAGGCCGGACAGGGGACCGACTCGTGCAACTAATGAAAAACTGTTTTTT	CASRPDRGPTRATNEKLFF
TRBJ2-1	.	TRBV28	16	few	TGTGCCAGCACCCCTGGGGGCAGAAAGGCCGGCAATGAGCAGTTCTTC	CASTPGGRKAGNEQFF
TRBJ2-7	.	TRBV7-9	15	many	TGTGCCAGCAGTCTTAGAGGGGTCGCCCCAGCCGAGCAGTACTTC	CASSLRGVAPAEQYF
TRBJ2-7	.	TRBV12-3/TRBV12-4	16	.	TGTGCCAGCAGTCCACCCCCTGGCAGGGGGGACTACGAGCAGTACTTC	CASSPPPGRGDYEQYF
TRBJ2-7	.	TRBV7-9	15	few	TGTGCCAGCAGCTCGGGAGAGGTATTACCCTACGAGCAGTACTTC	CASSSGEVLPYEQYF
TRBJ1-2	.	TRBV7-2	12	few	TGTGCCAGCAGTCATCCCATGATGGACTACACCTTC	CASSHPMMDYTF
TRBJ2-3	.	TRBV4-2	15	.	TGTGCCAGCAGCGTCGGGGGGCCATTCACAGATACGCAGTATTTT	CASSVGGPFTDTQYF
TRBJ2-7	.	TRBV7-2	15	.	TGTGCCAGCAGCCCAAGGCCCGGAATTTCCTACGAGCAGTACTTC	CASSPRPGISYEQYF
TRBJ2-5	TRBD1	TRBV20-1	12	many	TGCAGTGCTAGACCGGGACAGAAGACCCAGTACTTC	CSARPGQKTQYF
TRBJ2-1	TRBD2	TRBV20-1	16	.	TGCAGTGCTAGCGACGGCGGGGGAGCAACCTACAATGAGCAGTTCTTC	CSASDGGGATYNEQFF
TRBJ2-1	.	TRBV12-3/TRBV12-4	14	few	TGTGCCAGCACTTTTACGAGCTCCTACAATGAGCAGTTCTTC	CASTFTSSYNEQFF
TRBJ2-1	TRBD1	TRBV24-1	16	.	TGTGCCACCGCCACGGACAGGGGGCTCTCCTACAATGAGCAGTTCTTC	CATATDRGLSYNEQFF
TRBJ1-2	.	TRBV4-2	14	few	TGTGCCAGCAGCCAATCAACAGGGAGGTTTGGCTACACCTTC	CASSQSTGRFGYTF